One sample yielded the 3 T cell receptor beta chains listed below, sequenced in a study of immune heterogeneity within non-small cell lung tumors. Multiplex PCR was performed with 32 V and 13 J primers, and it amplified TCR beta CDR3. TCRdb recomputed calls from the multiplex PCR reads with MiXCR, one row per CDR3 protein. Seen here are 14,000 to 15,000 distinct CDR3 sequences, less than 35% observed once, and the top ten hold 5.2%. The authors used roughly 650 ng of bulk tumor genomic DNA per sample as template. Collection of several biopsies per primary tumor, spaced far apart, took place during surgery. The study enrolled patients with untreated, newly diagnosed non-small cell lung cancer who underwent curative surgery. The specimen was lung tumor tissue. All receptors come from a man aged 35 to 55 with non-small cell lung cancer.

Comment on this clonotype: A much larger clone lies a single base off, so this may be a read error. The rearrangement links TRBV11-2 to TRBJ2-7, with D unresolved. CDR1 and CDR2 from the germline V gene are SGHAT and FQNNGV. The CDR3 consists of 16 residues. The CDR3 DNA reads as TGTGCCAGCAGCTCCGGAATGGGCGCTCAATCCTACGAGCACTACTTC. It specifies CASSSGMGAQSYEHYF. Looking up the rest from reference TRBV11-2 and TRBJ2-7 gives the full variable domain: EAGVAQSPRYKIIEKRQSVAFWCNPISGHATLYWYQQILGQGPKLLIQFQNNGVVDDSQLPKDRFSAERLKGVDSTLKIQPAKLEDSAVYLCASSSGMGAQSYEHYFGPGTRLTVT.

Note on this clonotype: One base away lies a much larger clone, so this may be a sequencing read error. V is TRBV19 and J is TRBJ1-5; a weak D match, TRBD1 (5 bases). This CDR3 has 13 amino acids. Trimming left V 11 bases short and J 7 bases short, with 18 bases between. Germline V CDR1 and CDR2: LNHDA, SQIVND (reference sequence). The CDR3 DNA is TGTGCCTGTACTTTTGGGGGGGAACAGCCCCAGCATTTT. It specifies CACTFGGEQPQHF.

This clonotype was observed a single time. This could be a read error, since a much larger clone is one nucleotide away. The CDR3 carries no conserved terminal phenylalanine or tryptophan, so it likely arises from a read error. V gene TRBV9 combines with J gene TRBJ1-6; D ambiguous. The germline V gene encodes CDR1 SGDLS and CDR2 YYNGEE. With 2 bases removed from V and 0 bases from J, the gap between germline ends came to 9 bases. There are 16 residues in the CDR3. CDR3 amino acids: CASSVTQSSYNSPLHS. Here the CDR3 DNA reads TGTGCCAGCAGCGTCACACAGAGCTCCTATAATTCACCCCTCCACTCT.